The 18 T cell receptor beta chains presented below share a single source sample, sequenced in a study of T cells after somatic rescue of genetic block. Method: immunoSEQ multiplex PCR; TCRdb's copy keeps in-frame clones and lacks some. Among around 100,000 clones listed, 75% to 95% were seen once. Sequencing input: peripheral blood mononuclear cells (PBMCs). Every receptor here comes from a woman between 18 and 30 years old.

In nucleotides, the CDR3 is TGTGCCAGTAGTATAGCGACAGATACGCAGTATTTT. Encoded protein: CASSIATDTQYF. The rearrangement joins TRBV19 to TRBJ2-3; no definite D call. The CDR3 is 12 amino acids. V lost 1 base and J 3 bases, leaving 2 bases between the germline ends. Germline V CDR1 and CDR2: LNHDA, SQIVND (reference sequence).

The V and J genes are TRBV11-2 and TRBJ2-5; possible D gene TRBD2, 6 bases. Germline CDR1 SGHAT, CDR2 FQNNGV. The V and J ends lost 3 bases and 7 bases respectively, with 9 bases between them. The CDR3 runs to 12 residues. CDR3 in amino acids: CASSLEGPTQYF. The CDR3, as DNA: TGTGCCAGCAGCTTGGAGGGGCCGACCCAGTACTTC.

The rearrangement uses TRBV7-2 and TRBJ2-7; D might be TRBD1 (6 bases). Trimming removed 1 base from V and 0 bases from J, with 7 bases in between. The CDR3 is 14 amino acids. Germline-derived CDR1 and CDR2 are SGHTA and FQGNSA. This CDR3 is CASSLGQVSYEQYF. Here the CDR3 DNA reads TGTGCCAGCAGCTTAGGACAGGTCTCCTACGAGCAGTACTTC.

The genes are TRBV28 and TRBJ2-6; D may match TRBD1 or TRBD2 (5 bases each). Trimming took 2 bases from V and 3 from J, leaving 11 bases between them. Germline V gene data show CDR1 as MDHEN and CDR2 as SYDVKM. There are 16 residues in the CDR3. DNA for the CDR3: TGTGCCAGCAGTTTAGGGACGGGCGGTGGGGCCAACGTCCTGACTTTC. Translation gives CASSLGTGGGANVLTF.

The chain recombines TRBV4-3 with TRBJ1-4, with 7 bases matching TRBD1. Germline CDR1 LGHNA, CDR2 YSLEER. The CDR3 loop spans 16 amino acids. Losses at the gene ends were 0 bases for V and 8 bases for J; bases not matched to a gene: 9. CDR3 protein: CASSQDLSQGEEKLFF. In DNA form, the CDR3 reads TGCGCCAGCAGCCAAGATCTTAGTCAGGGGGAGGAAAAACTGTTTTTT.

This chain joins TRBV6-6 and TRBJ1-1; 7 positions agree with TRBD1. CDR3 length equals 13 residues. Unmatched junction bases numbered 4, after V lost 5 bases and J lost 4 bases. Looked up from germline, CDR1 is MNHNY and CDR2 is SVGAGI (reference sequence). CDR3 loop: CASSDPGGTEAFF. The CDR3 bases are TGTGCCAGCAGTGACCCAGGGGGCACTGAAGCTTTCTTT.

V and J are TRBV2 and TRBJ1-6; TRBD1 is a possible D gene (5 bases). The CDR3 covers 14 residues. Trimming took off 4 bases at V and 8 bases at J, with 12 bases between the two ends. Germline-derived CDR1 and CDR2 are SNHLY and FYNNEI. The CDR3 bases are TGTGCCAGCAGTGGGGGTGGGGGTTATTCACCCCTCCACTTT. Protein: CASSGGGGYSPLHF.

The J gene is TRBJ1-3, the V gene TRBV6-1; maybe TRBD1 (6 bases). With 4 bases removed from V and 0 bases from J, the gap between germline ends came to 16 bases. CDR3 size: 17 residues. The germline CDR1 and CDR2 sequences are MNHNS and SASEGT. The CDR3 here is CASSGVRQASSGNTIYF. CDR3 in DNA: TGTGCCAGCAGTGGGGTACGACAGGCCTCCTCTGGAAACACCATATATTTT.

In nucleotides, the CDR3 is TGTGCCAGCAGCCGACGTTGGGGGTACAATGAGCAGTTCTTC. It yields the protein CASSRRWGYNEQFF. V gene TRBV14 combines with J gene TRBJ2-1; D is tentatively TRBD1 or TRBD2 (5 bases each). The ends were cut back, 4 bases at V and 4 bases at J, with 11 bases in the middle. Per the germline V gene, CDR1 is SGHDN and CDR2 is FVKESK. The CDR3 totals 14 residues.

This chain connects TRBV30 to TRBJ2-3; D is ambiguous. CDR1 GTSNPN and CDR2 SVGIG come from the germline V gene (reference sequence). Trimming stripped 5 bases from V and 5 bases from J, with 8 bases between. The CDR3 has 11 residues. CDR3 amino acids: CAWGGLDTQYF. The CDR3 nucleotides read TGTGCCTGGGGTGGGTTAGATACGCAGTATTTT.

V gene TRBV6-5 combines with J gene TRBJ1-2; D gene uncertain. This CDR3 has 13 residues. V dropped 5 bases and J dropped 0 bases, with 7 bases sitting between them. From germline, CDR1 is MNHEY and CDR2 SVGAGI. CDR3: CASSPGTNYGYTF. As DNA, the CDR3 is TGTGCCAGCAGTCCCGGGACTAACTATGGCTACACCTTC.

The chain uses TRBV7-2 and TRBJ2-1; 10 bases align to TRBD1. CDR3 length: 14 amino acids. The V gene's germline CDR1 is SGHTA and CDR2 FQGNSA. J lost 9 bases, V lost 7 bases, and 9 bases had no gene match. The CDR3 spells CASTQDRGFVEQFF. DNA for the CDR3: TGTGCCAGCACTCAGGACAGGGGGTTTGTTGAGCAGTTCTTC.

This clone has a single count. V gene TRBV4-3 combines with J gene TRBJ1-6; the D is unclear. The CDR3 is 12 residues long. Looked up from germline, CDR1 is LGHNA and CDR2 is YSLEER. Deletions cut 3 bases from V and 5 bases from J, with 2 bases between. The CDR3 protein is CASSQNNSPLHF. The CDR3 nucleotides are TGCGCCAGCAGCCAGAATAATTCACCCCTCCACTTT.

V and J are TRBV28 and TRBJ2-7, with a tentative D call TRBD1 (6 bases). This CDR3 region has 14 residues. CDR1 is MDHEN and CDR2 is SYDVKM in the germline V gene. The V end was cut by 7 bases, the J end by 2 bases, with 15 bases between. The CDR3 coding sequence is TGTGCCAGCAACCCCCAGGGGCGAACCTACGAGCAGTACTTC. Protein: CASNPQGRTYEQYF.

The rearrangement uses TRBV9 and TRBJ2-1, with TRBD1 as a possible D gene (6 bases). This CDR3 contains 14 residues. Germline V gene lookup returns CDR1 SGDLS and CDR2 YYNGEE. V was pared by 4 bases and J by 4 bases, with 12 bases between. CDR3 coding DNA: TGTGCCAGCAGCCTGGCCCAGGGGTACAATGAGCAGTTCTTC. Translation: CASSLAQGYNEQFF. Combining the CDR3 with reference TRBV9 and TRBJ2-1 gives the whole variable domain DSGVTQTPKHLITATGQRVTLRCSPRSGDLSVYWYQQSLDQGLQFLIQYYNGEERAKGNILERFSAQQFPDLHSELNLSSLELGDSALYFCASSLAQGYNEQFFGPGTRLTVL.

In its sample, this clone was seen a few times. The genes are TRBV30 and TRBJ1-1; TRBD1 might be the D (6 bases). CDR1 and CDR2 (germline): GTSNPN, SVGIG (reference sequence). V gave up 4 bases and J gave up 4 bases, with 10 bases separating them. The CDR3 length is 12 residues. Here the CDR3 DNA reads TGTGCCTGGAAAGGGGGGTTCACTGAAGCTTTCTTT. This gives the protein CAWKGGFTEAFF.

The chain couples TRBV18 to TRBJ2-7; maybe TRBD2 (6 bases). The CDR3 covers 13 residues. Germline lookup yields CDR1 KGHSH and CDR2 LQKENI. Between the trimmed V and J ends, which lost 3 bases and 7 bases, there was a span of 13 bases. CDR3: CASSPHKAGEQYF. Written as DNA, the CDR3 is TGTGCCAGCTCACCTCACAAGGCGGGAGAGCAGTACTTC.

As for this clone: Different DNA sequences within this sample yield the same CDR3. The J gene is TRBJ1-5, the V gene TRBV7-2; 7 bases map to TRBD1. The germline V gene encodes CDR1 SGHTA and CDR2 FQGNSA. The length of the CDR3 is 16 residues. V lost 1 base, J lost 1 base, and 4 bases stayed unmatched. The CDR3 bases are TGTGCCAGCAGCTTAGTAGGGGGCAGGAGCAATCAGCCCCAGCATTTT. It specifies CASSLVGGRSNQPQHF.